This record looks at one TCR beta chain sequence and its context. This specimen belongs to a study of T cells after yellow fever vaccination. CDR1 is MNHEY and CDR2 is SMNVEV in the germline V gene (reference sequence). Unmatched junction bases numbered 8, after V lost 3 bases and J lost 4 bases. This CDR3 comprises 15 residues. One entry per CDR3 protein, called by TCRdb with MiXCR from the 5' RACE reads. The sample lists about 340,000 distinct CDR3 sequences; around 13% were seen once. This TCR derives from a man between 18 and 35 years old who received the YFV17D yellow fever vaccine. Sequenced material: CD4+ T cells sorted from PBMCs, taken 15 days after the yellow fever booster vaccination. The genes are TRBV27 and TRBJ1-1, with 7 positions matching TRBD1. Written as DNA, the CDR3 is TGTGCCAGCAGTTTCAGGGGGAGAGGATTCACTGAAGCTTTCTTT. It codes for CASSFRGRGFTEAFF.